One and the same sample provided the 30 T cell receptor beta chains below, sequenced in a study of immune cell composition in non-small cell lung cancer. The table came from immunoSEQ multiplex PCR; TCRdb's copy has only in-frame clones and leaves some out. The sample yields 14,000 to 15,000 clones, about 69% seen once. The sample consisted of lung tumor tissue. These receptors came from a human donor with non-small cell lung cancer.

The chain recombines TRBV7-3 with TRBJ2-5, with a possible D match to TRBD2 (7 bases). V was shortened by 2 bases and J by 4 bases, with 14 bases between the two germline ends. This CDR3 comprises 15 residues. Germline-derived CDR1 and CDR2 are SGHTA and FQGTGA. CDR3 protein: CASSLSRGAGETQYF. In nucleotides, the CDR3 is TGTGCCAGCAGCTTATCCCGGGGGGCCGGAGAGACCCAGTACTTC.

The chain is built from TRBV6-6 and TRBJ2-3; possible D gene TRBD2, 6 bases. CDR1 and CDR2 (germline): MNHNY, SVGAGI (reference sequence). The CDR3 sequence is 15 residues long. Trimming shortened V by 4 bases and J by 0 bases, and 11 bases separated the two germline ends. The CDR3 spells CASSSPGVSTDTQYF. The CDR3 DNA reads as TGTGCCAGCAGTTCCCCGGGAGTCAGCACAGATACGCAGTATTTT.

The chain employs TRBV5-1 and TRBJ1-6; D gene uncertain. The V and J ends lost 7 bases and 8 bases respectively, with 13 bases between them. The germline CDR1 and CDR2 sequences are SGHRS and YFSETQ. The CDR3 has 13 amino acids. The DNA for the CDR3 is TGCGCCAGCCGTCGAGGGCTGGATTCACCCCTCCACTTT. Translation gives CASRRGLDSPLHF.

This clone was observed a handful of times. This rearrangement joins TRBV19 to TRBJ1-2, with D perhaps TRBD1 (5 bases). Trimming stripped 6 bases from V and 4 bases from J, with 15 bases between. The germline V gene has CDR1 LNHDA and CDR2 SQIVND (reference sequence). The CDR3 consists of 14 residues. The DNA for the CDR3 is TGTGCCAGTAGGATAAGTGACAGCCTCTATGGCTACACCTTC. It specifies CASRISDSLYGYTF. Variable domain in full (rest from reference TRBV19 and TRBJ1-2): DGGITQSPKYLFRKEGQNVTLSCEQNLNHDAMYWYRQDPGQGLRLIYYSQIVNDFQKGDIAEGYSVSREKKESFPLTVTSAQKNPTAFYLCASRISDSLYGYTFGSGTRLTVV.

This chain uses TRBV5-1 with TRBJ2-5; maybe TRBD1 (6 bases). CDR1 is SGHRS and CDR2 is YFSETQ in the germline V gene. V shed 0 bases and J shed 1 base, with 10 bases lying between them. CDR3 length: 15 residues. The CDR3 reads CASSLGGTSQETQYF. The CDR3 DNA follows: TGCGCCAGCAGCTTGGGTGGGACAAGCCAAGAGACCCAGTACTTC.

The chain uses TRBV7-6 and TRBJ2-7, with 9 bases aligning to TRBD1. V was pared by 5 bases and J by 3 bases, with 2 bases of the junction left unmatched. Germline CDR1 reads SGHVS; CDR2 reads FNYEAQ. This CDR3 has 13 amino acids. The CDR3 here is CASSRGQGYEQYF. The CDR3 bases are TGTGCCAGCAGCAGGGGACAGGGCTACGAGCAGTACTTC.

This clone was counted a single time. This rearrangement joins TRBV7-6 to TRBJ2-3, with D tentatively TRBD2 (6 bases). The germline gives CDR1 SGHVS, CDR2 FNYEAQ. Trimming pared 5 bases from V and 2 bases from J, leaving 14 bases between. The CDR3 is made up of 15 amino acids. CDR3 amino acids: CASSTMTSSTDTQYF. CDR3 sequence (DNA): TGTGCCAGCAGCACGATGACTAGTTCCACAGATACGCAGTATTTT.

This clone was observed a handful of times. The rearrangement uses TRBV9 and TRBJ2-3; 7 bases are a match to TRBD1. Unmatched junction bases numbered 6, after V lost 4 bases and J lost 1 base. The CDR3 has 15 residues. Looked up from germline, CDR1 is SGDLS and CDR2 is YYNGEE. In DNA form, the CDR3 reads TGTGCCAGCAGCTCCCGGGGACAGCGCACAGATACGCAGTATTTT. It specifies CASSSRGQRTDTQYF.

There are a few counts of this clone. V gene TRBV5-4 combines with J gene TRBJ1-2, with D possibly matching TRBD1 (6 bases). Trimming removed 6 bases at V and 5 bases at J, with 14 bases between. The germline V gene encodes CDR1 SGHNT and CDR2 YYREEE (reference sequence). The CDR3 is 13 residues long. CDR3 amino acids: CASTPQGEYGYTF. The CDR3 region has the DNA TGTGCCAGCACCCCACAGGGTGAATATGGCTACACCTTC.

This clone was counted between two and nine times. The V gene is TRBV7-2, the J gene TRBJ2-4, with D tentatively TRBD1 (6 bases). The CDR3 extends over 12 amino acids. From germline, CDR1 is SGHTA and CDR2 FQGNSA. V was pared by 4 bases and J by 10 bases, with 11 bases between. The CDR3, as DNA: TGTGCCAGCAGCTGGCAGGGGTATATTCAGTACTTC. It codes for CASSWQGYIQYF.

The chain links TRBV6-1 to TRBJ1-1; tentative D call: TRBD1 (6 bases). Per germline, CDR1 MNHNS and CDR2 SASEGT. The V end lost 3 bases, the J end lost 1 base, and 15 bases lay between the germline ends. CDR3 length equals 16 residues. CDR3: CASSEPTSTGNTEAFF. The CDR3 DNA follows: TGTGCCAGCAGTGAGCCAACGTCGACAGGGAACACTGAAGCTTTCTTT.

The J gene is TRBJ2-5, the V gene TRBV21-1; TRBD2 is the table's D call, not checked against the DNA. TRBV21-1 is noted as a pseudogene. The CDR3 loop spans 15 amino acids. The CDR3: CASTTGTRFFGTQYF. Here the CDR3 DNA reads TGTGCCAGCACCACCGGGACTAGATTCTTCGGGACCCAGTACTTC.

The J gene is TRBJ1-1, the V gene TRBV29-1; 8 bases agree with TRBD1. The V gene's germline CDR1 is SQVTM and CDR2 ANQGSEA. The CDR3 runs to 13 residues. J lost 5 bases, V lost 5 bases, and 7 bases had no gene match. The chain's CDR3 is CSVSQGGRTEAFF. In DNA form, the CDR3 reads TGCAGCGTTTCACAGGGGGGGAGGACTGAAGCTTTCTTT. The whole variable domain, remainder taken from reference TRBV29-1 and TRBJ1-1, is SAVISQKPSRDICQRGTSLTIQCQVDSQVTMMFWYRQQPGQSLTLIATANQGSEATYESGFVIDKFPISRPNLTFSTLTVSNMSPEDSSIYLCSVSQGGRTEAFFGQGTRLTVV.

This chain connects TRBV5-8 to TRBJ2-3, with TRBD2 as a possible D gene (5 bases). The CDR3 is 13 residues long. In germline, CDR1 is SGHTS, CDR2 YDEGEE. Trimming removed 5 bases at V and 6 bases at J, with 13 bases between. CDR3 sequence reads: CASSLGVKDTQYF. In nucleotides, the CDR3 is TGTGCCAGCAGTCTCGGGGTGAAGGATACGCAGTATTTT. The whole variable domain, filled in from reference TRBV5-8 and TRBJ2-3, reads EAGVTQSPTHLIKTRGQQATLRCSPISGHTSVYWYQQALGLGLQFLLWYDEGEERNRGNFPPRFSGRQFPNYSSELNVNALELEDSALYLCASSLGVKDTQYFGPGTRLTVL.

By share, this clone ranks as hyperexpanded. The chain has TRBV10-3 and TRBJ1-5; tentatively, D is TRBD1 (5 bases). The CDR3 is 14 amino acids. CDR1 is ENHRY and CDR2 is SYGVKD in the germline V gene. Between the trimmed V and J ends, which lost 11 bases and 0 bases, there was a span of 14 bases. CDR3 region: CAAGTGDSNQPQHF. In DNA form, the CDR3 reads TGTGCCGCCGGAACAGGAGATAGCAATCAGCCCCAGCATTTT.

This chain uses TRBV5-6 with TRBJ1-3, with D perhaps TRBD1 (5 bases). The V gene lost 0 bases and the J gene lost 3 bases, with 10 bases spanning the gap. This CDR3 is built from 15 residues. CDR1 SGHDT and CDR2 YYEEEE come from the germline V gene. CDR3 in amino acids: CASSLVGQGGNTIYF. For the CDR3, the DNA is TGTGCCAGCAGCTTGGTCGGGCAGGGTGGAAACACCATATATTTT.

This clone was counted a single time. The chain links TRBV5-1 to TRBJ1-4; 7 bases are a match to TRBD1. J lost 5 bases, V lost 0 bases, and 1 base had no gene match. Germline CDR1 is SGHRS and CDR2 is YFSETQ. CDR3 size: 14 residues. CDR3 nucleotide sequence: TGCGCCAGCAGCTTGGGGGACAGAAATGAAAAACTGTTTTTT. Protein sequence: CASSLGDRNEKLFF.

This chain connects TRBV11-3 to TRBJ2-5; 7 bases align to TRBD1. Losses at the gene ends were 5 bases for V and 0 bases for J; bases not matched to a gene: 6. The germline CDR1 and CDR2 sequences are SGHNT and YENEEA. CDR3 length equals 15 residues. As DNA, the CDR3 is TGTGCCAGCAGCCCTCATGGACAGGACCAAGAGACCCAGTACTTC. It encodes CASSPHGQDQETQYF.

The chain joins TRBV1 to TRBJ2-5; the table gives TRBD1 as D, unverified against the DNA. TRBV1 is an annotated pseudogene. The CDR3 has 14 amino acids. CDR3 coding DNA: TGCACCAGCAGCCAACGGGACAGCCAAGAGACCCAGTACTTC. It is translated as CTSSQRDSQETQYF.

CDR3 DNA sequence: TGTGCCAGCAGCGCAGGGTTTGGAAACACCATATATTTT. It codes for CASSAGFGNTIYF. The chain recombines TRBV7-3 with TRBJ1-3, with TRBD1 as a possible D gene (5 bases). Trimming took off 5 bases at V and 3 bases at J, with 8 bases between the two ends. The germline V gene encodes CDR1 SGHTA and CDR2 FQGTGA. This CDR3 is built from 13 residues.

The rearrangement uses TRBV7-8 and TRBJ2-3, with 9 bases identical to TRBD2. V trimming: 1 base; J trimming: 3 bases; junction bases outside the gene matches: 2. Germline CDR1 reads SGHVS; CDR2 reads FQNEAQ. This CDR3 has 15 amino acids. CDR3 DNA: TGTGCCAGCAGCTTAGGACTAGCGGCGACAGATACGCAGTATTTT. The encoded protein is CASSLGLAATDTQYF.

J is TRBJ1-4 and V is TRBV27; possibly TRBD1 for D (6 bases). Deletions cut 4 bases from V and 5 bases from J, with 11 bases between. Per germline, CDR1 MNHEY and CDR2 SMNVEV (reference sequence). The CDR3 totals 14 residues. The CDR3 DNA reads as TGTGCCAGCAGTTCTCGACAGGTGAATGAAAAACTGTTTTTT. Protein sequence: CASSSRQVNEKLFF.

This clone was counted only a few times. This chain links TRBV7-9 with TRBJ1-6; 8 bases agree with TRBD1. This CDR3 comprises 14 residues. The V segment lost 8 bases and the J segment 5 bases; nucleotides outside the gene matches: 5. CDR1 is SEHNR and CDR2 is FQNEAQ in the germline V gene (reference sequence). The CDR3 region is CASGPGQDNSPLHF. The CDR3 DNA is TGTGCCAGCGGACCGGGACAGGATAATTCACCCCTCCACTTT.

The V and J genes are TRBV7-3 and TRBJ2-1, with 14 bases fitting TRBD2. The germline gives CDR1 SGHTA, CDR2 FQGTGA. V trimming: 2 bases; J trimming: 8 bases; junction bases outside the gene matches: 8. The CDR3 is 17 amino acids. The CDR3 spells CASSLRPTSGGAYEQFF. The CDR3, as DNA: TGTGCCAGCAGCTTACGCCCGACTAGCGGGGGGGCCTATGAGCAGTTCTTC.

This clone has only one observation. This rearrangement joins TRBV27 to TRBJ2-5, with D maybe TRBD1 (5 bases). The CDR3 has 15 amino acids. The germline gives CDR1 MNHEY, CDR2 SMNVEV (reference sequence). V was trimmed by 0 bases and J by 2 bases, leaving 10 bases between them. This CDR3 reads CASSLSMTVQETQYF. Here the CDR3 DNA reads TGTGCCAGCAGTTTATCGATGACAGTGCAAGAGACCCAGTACTTC.

J is TRBJ2-7 and V is TRBV19; 10 bases are shared with TRBD1. V lost 4 bases, J lost 5 bases, and 5 bases stayed unmatched. The CDR3 spans 14 residues. Germline assignment: CDR1 LNHDA and CDR2 SQIVND (reference sequence). The CDR3 region is CASSRGTGVHEQYF. As DNA, the CDR3 is TGTGCCAGTAGTAGAGGGACAGGGGTCCACGAGCAGTACTTC.

The chain is built from TRBV7-2 and TRBJ1-5; perhaps TRBD1 as D (6 bases). Between the trimmed V and J ends, which lost 3 bases and 5 bases, there was a span of 11 bases. The germline CDR1 and CDR2 sequences are SGHTA and FQGNSA. CDR3 length equals 14 residues. This CDR3 is CASSLGGRDQPQHF. In nucleotides, the CDR3 is TGTGCCAGCAGCTTGGGGGGGCGGGATCAGCCCCAGCATTTT.

In its sample, this clone ranks as large. The chain links TRBV28 to TRBJ1-2; D gene unclear. The V end lost 6 bases, the J end lost 1 base, and 15 bases lay between the germline ends. Germline lookup yields CDR1 MDHEN and CDR2 SYDVKM. This CDR3 is built from 15 residues. Here the CDR3 reads CASRPAGMFNYGYTF. The CDR3 DNA is TGTGCCAGCAGGCCCGCGGGAATGTTTAACTATGGCTACACCTTC.

The chain links TRBV5-1 to TRBJ1-1; D perhaps matches TRBD1 (5 bases). The germline V gene has CDR1 SGHRS and CDR2 YFSETQ. The CDR3 has 16 amino acids. Trimming shortened V by 4 bases and J by 0 bases, and 16 bases separated the two germline ends. The CDR3 loop reads CASSPMMGPMNTEAFF. The CDR3, as DNA: TGCGCCAGCAGCCCAATGATGGGGCCCATGAACACTGAAGCTTTCTTT.

This chain joins TRBV9 and TRBJ1-1, with 7 bases identical to TRBD1. Germline CDR1 SGDLS, CDR2 YYNGEE. Trimming removed 0 bases from V and 8 bases from J; junction bases left unmatched: 4. This CDR3 has 13 amino acids. This CDR3 reads CASSVAMDREAFF. The CDR3 nucleotides read TGTGCCAGCAGCGTAGCCATGGACAGGGAAGCTTTCTTT.